This section outlines one TCR beta chain sequence together with its context. Its specificity is not known. This sample was taken from a study of Graves' ophthalmopathy and Graves' hyperthyroidism. Investigators amplified TCR beta CDR3 regions from RNA transcripts. An opening RT-PCR round employed HTBI primers and preceded a second-round multiplex PCR. In TCRdb, the multiplex PCR reads were re-called with MiXCR into one record per CDR3 protein. The data show about 390,000 distinct CDR3 sequences, with 15% seen just once and 5.5% to 7% held by the top ten. Study findings and constraints: Discrimination between ophthalmopathy and stable hyperthyroidism by a 13-signature model showed about 88% sensitivity and less than 84% specificity.

Hyperthyroidism qualified as stable when ophthalmopathy did not develop within 18 months of follow-up. Orbital computed tomography, thyroid ultrasound, TRAb, serum thyroxine and clinical symptoms formed the basis of diagnosis. The PBMCs originated from less than 13 ml of fresh peripheral blood. This CDR3 contains 15 residues. V was cut by 3 bases and J by 0 bases, with 12 bases left in between. Germline-derived CDR1 and CDR2 are MNHNS and SASEGT. The clonotype comes from a woman between 18 and 29 years old with stable Graves' hyperthyroidism. The sequenced material came from peripheral blood. The chain links TRBV6-1 to TRBJ2-7; D might be TRBD1 or TRBD2, each matching 5 bases. The DNA of the CDR3 is TGTGCCAGCAGTGACATCCAGGGAGCCTCCTACGAGCAGTACTTC. Translation gives CASSDIQGASYEQYF.